The rows below give T cell receptor beta chains drawn from one sample of a study of vaccination effects on CD4 cells after COVID-19. Their specific antigens are unknown. The protocol was immunoSEQ multiplex PCR, while the TCRdb copy is restricted to in-frame clones and leaves out a portion. The data show nearly 35,000 clones, with roughly 72% seen just once and around 30% held by the top ten. The sequenced sample was CD4+ T cells from PBMCs cultured with HCoV-OC43 spike peptides, obtained before COVID-19 vaccination. These receptors originate from a human donor who received a COVID-19 vaccine. Both conserved end residues are part of each CDR3. Fields, in order: D gene, clone size, J gene, V gene, CDR3 DNA, CDR3 protein. The D gene is left open where the match is weak. Clone size, where shown, is once, few, many, or a class for clones that have expanded.

>TRBD1|NA|TRBJ1-2|TRBV30
TGTGCCTGGAGTGTAAACAGGGGCCCCTCTAACTATGGCTACACCTTC
CAWSVNRGPSNYGYTF
>TRBD1|NA|TRBJ1-1|TRBV19
TGTGCCAGTACGGACAGGAGAATAATGAACACTGAAGCTTTCTTT
CASTDRRIMNTEAFF
>TRBD1|once|TRBJ1-2|TRBV28
TGTGCCAGCAGTGGGACAGGGAGGCTTGTGGGAGGCTACACCTTC
CASSGTGRLVGGYTF
>NA|few|TRBJ1-1|TRBV6-2/TRBV6-3
TGTGCCAGCAGTCGGCGCAGGTCCAACACTGAAGCTTTCTTT
CASSRRRSNTEAFF
>NA|few|TRBJ2-7|TRBV6-1
TGTGCCAGCAGTGAACAAGAGGGGCCTTACGAGCAGTACTTC
CASSEQEGPYEQYF
>NA|NA|TRBJ2-1|TRBV9
TGTGCCAGCAGCCCCCGGAACCAGGCGGGTGGCGATGAGCAGTTCTTC
CASSPRNQAGGDEQFF
>NA|NA|TRBJ2-1|TRBV19
TGTGCCAGTAGAACCGGGACTTCATACAATGAGCAGTTCTTC
CASRTGTSYNEQFF
>NA|NA|TRBJ2-6|TRBV6-8
TGTGCCAGCAGTTACGTGCGGTCTCCACTCTCTGGGGCCAACGTCCTGACTTTC
CASSYVRSPLSGANVLTF
>NA|once|TRBJ1-1|TRBV5-1
TGCGCCAGCAGCTTGGCCGGGGCGCAGAACACTGAAGCTTTCTTT
CASSLAGAQNTEAFF
>TRBD2|NA|TRBJ2-1|TRBV2
TGTGCCAGCAGTGAAGCTAGGCTAGCGGGGTCCGAGCAGTTCTTC
CASSEARLAGSEQFF
>TRBD2|NA|TRBJ2-7|TRBV20-1
TGCAGTGCTAGTGAGAGGCGGGAGGCACCTAAGAGGGAGCAGTACTTC
CSASERREAPKREQYF
>NA|NA|TRBJ1-2|TRBV7-2
TGTGCCAGCAGCTTAGACAGGGTGCGTGGCTACACCTTC
CASSLDRVRGYTF
>NA|few|TRBJ1-4|TRBV28
TGTGCCAGCAGACGATCCGGGACGCGTAGTGAAAAACTGTTTTTT
CASRRSGTRSEKLFF
>NA|NA|TRBJ1-5|TRBV30
TGTGCCTGGAGCGCAGGGTCCAATCAGCCCCAGCATTTT
CAWSAGSNQPQHF
>NA|NA|TRBJ1-4|TRBV25-1
TGTGCCAGCAGTGAATGGCGGATCGGCGGTGAAAAACTGTTTTTT
CASSEWRIGGEKLFF
>NA|NA|TRBJ1-5|TRBV4-1
TGCGCCAGCAGCCCCTCCGCAGGTTATAGCAATCAGCCCCAGCATTTT
CASSPSAGYSNQPQHF
>TRBD1|NA|TRBJ1-1|TRBV28
TGTGCCAGCAGTTTATTAGGGATCAAGACAGGGAGGAACACTGAAGCTTTCTTT
CASSLLGIKTGRNTEAFF
>NA|NA|TRBJ2-7|TRBV5-4
TGTGCCAGCAGCTTGGATCCGGGAAGGTCTCTCTACGAGCAGTACTTC
CASSLDPGRSLYEQYF
>NA|NA|TRBJ2-3|TRBV19
TGTGCCAGTAGTACCCAGGTCGGGGATACGCAGTATTTT
CASSTQVGDTQYF
>NA|NA|TRBJ1-1|TRBV20-1
TGCAGTGCTACCTCAAACACTGAAGCTTTCTTT
CSATSNTEAFF
>NA|NA|TRBJ2-1|TRBV5-4
TGTGCCAGCAGCTTGGTGGCGGGGACCTACAATGAGCAGTTCTTC
CASSLVAGTYNEQFF
>NA|NA|TRBJ2-5|TRBV7-2
TGTGCCAGCAGCCGCGGGCGGATCCAAGAGACCCAGTACTTC
CASSRGRIQETQYF
>TRBD2|NA|TRBJ2-1|TRBV27
TGTGCCAGCAGTCAGCGGGAGGGGCCCAATGAGCAGTTCTTC
CASSQREGPNEQFF
>NA|NA|TRBJ1-2|TRBV6-1
TGTGCCAGCAGTGAATCCGGACAGCCTACTCGGACCTTC
CASSESGQPTRTF
>NA|NA|TRBJ1-4|TRBV3-1/TRBV3-2
TGTGCCAGCAGCCATGCCCCGGGGGCTAGGGAAAAACTGTTTTTT
CASSHAPGAREKLFF
>NA|few|TRBJ1-1|TRBV18
TGTGCCAGCTCACCGCCCGGGGGATCGAACACTGAAGCTTTCTTT
CASSPPGGSNTEAFF
>NA|once|TRBJ1-2|TRBV3-1/TRBV3-2
TGTGCCAGCAGCCAAACAGGGACCTATGGCTACACCTTC
CASSQTGTYGYTF
>TRBD1|NA|TRBJ1-1|TRBV7-8
TGTGCCAGCAGCTTAGTTGGGACAGAAGAGGCTTTCTTT
CASSLVGTEEAFF